A selection of T cell receptor beta chains follows, all from one sample in a study of T cells after yellow fever vaccination. Via MiXCR, TCRdb re-called the 5' RACE reads, giving one row per CDR3 protein. This sample has 500,000 to 650,000 distinct CDR3 sequences, with 9% to 15% found just once. The source material was PBMCs, sampled on the day of the yellow fever booster vaccination. The receptors derive from a man aged 25-45 years who received the YFV17D yellow fever vaccine. Both conserved end residues are part of each CDR3. The D gene is left open where the match is weak. Size is stated for part of the rows, as once, few or many counts, or as a class when the clone is expanded.

j_gene | abundance | v_gene | d_gene | CDR3aa | CDR3nt
TRBJ2-1 | few | TRBV7-2 | TRBD1 | CASSLPGQGRDEQFF | TGTGCCAGCAGCTTGCCGGGACAGGGTAGGGATGAGCAGTTCTTC
TRBJ2-3 | . | TRBV20-1 | TRBD2 | CSAREPGGLTNTDTQYF | TGCAGTGCTAGAGAGCCGGGAGGGTTGACTAACACAGATACGCAGTATTTT
TRBJ1-1 | many | TRBV30 | . | CAWSPQLNTEAFF | TGTGCCTGGAGTCCACAGCTGAACACTGAAGCTTTCTTT
TRBJ2-1 | few | TRBV5-6 | TRBD2 | CASSPGLAGSEQFF | TGTGCCAGCAGCCCGGGACTAGCGGGAAGTGAGCAGTTCTTC
TRBJ2-3 | few | TRBV14 | . | CASSQATALGGTQYF | TGTGCCAGCAGCCAAGCGACGGCTTTGGGGGGTACGCAGTATTTT
TRBJ2-7 | . | TRBV7-2 | TRBD2 | CASSFTPDSGRGREQYF | TGTGCCAGCAGCTTCACCCCGGATAGCGGGAGGGGACGCGAGCAGTACTTC
TRBJ2-1 | once | TRBV24-1 | . | CATSDLERQDNEQFF | TGTGCCACCAGTGATTTGGAACGACAGGACAATGAGCAGTTCTTC
TRBJ2-7 | . | TRBV19 | TRBD1 | CASSTSDRGNYEQYF | TGTGCCAGTAGTACCTCGGACAGGGGGAACTACGAGCAGTACTTC
TRBJ2-3 | few | TRBV10-3 | TRBD1 | CAIKPGQGGSDTQYF | TGTGCCATCAAGCCGGGACAGGGGGGTTCAGATACGCAGTATTTT
TRBJ2-7 | . | TRBV2 | . | CASRPNLSTPKLQYF | TGTGCCAGCAGACCTAATTTATCAACCCCTAAATTGCAGTACTTC
TRBJ1-2 | few | TRBV6-5 | . | CASSYGQATYGYTF | TGTGCCAGCAGTTACGGACAAGCTACCTATGGCTACACCTTC
TRBJ2-1 | few | TRBV29-1 | . | CSVDESGLGYNEQFF | TGCAGCGTTGATGAAAGCGGACTTGGGTACAATGAGCAGTTCTTC
TRBJ2-7 | . | TRBV27 | TRBD2 | CASPWDHRLAGGHSYEQYF | TGTGCCAGTCCTTGGGACCACCGTCTAGCGGGAGGACACTCCTACGAGCAGTACTTC
TRBJ2-7 | many | TRBV12-3/TRBV12-4 | . | CASSLRPSSYEQYF | TGTGCCAGCAGTTTAAGGCCAAGCTCCTACGAGCAGTACTTC
TRBJ2-5 | many | TRBV18 | TRBD2 | CASSPLRTSGQETQYF | TGTGCCAGCTCACCACTGCGGACTAGCGGACAAGAGACCCAGTACTTC
TRBJ1-4 | . | TRBV9 | . | CASSQAGGGKLFF | TGTGCCAGCTCCCAAGCGGGGGGAGGAAAACTGTTTTTT
TRBJ2-1 | few | TRBV5-1 | . | CASSLGSGHEQFF | TGCGCCAGCAGCTTGGGTAGTGGGCATGAGCAGTTCTTC
TRBJ1-1 | . | TRBV6-5 | TRBD1 | CASSSGTGVMNTEAFF | TGTGCCAGCAGTTCCGGGACAGGGGTTATGAACACTGAAGCTTTCTTT
TRBJ2-6 | . | TRBV27 | . | CASTPGGFPSGANVLTF | TGTGCCAGCACCCCTGGGGGCTTCCCTTCTGGGGCCAACGTCCTGACTTTC
TRBJ2-1 | many | TRBV28 | TRBD1 | CASSNGQALQQFF | TGTGCCAGCAGCAACGGACAGGCCTTACAGCAGTTCTTC
TRBJ2-3 | . | TRBV20-1 | TRBD1 | CSALPGQRTQYF | TGCAGTGCCCTACCGGGACAGAGGACGCAGTATTTT
TRBJ2-1 | . | TRBV9 | TRBD1 | CASSARQGSYNEQFF | TGTGCCAGCAGCGCTCGACAGGGGAGCTACAATGAGCAGTTCTTC
TRBJ2-1 | . | TRBV18 | TRBD2 | CASSPSSPGAGEFYNEQFF | TGTGCCAGCTCACCCTCGTCCCCAGGAGCGGGAGAGTTCTACAATGAGCAGTTCTTC